These 27 T cell receptor beta chains were all obtained from the same sample, sequenced in a study of beta chain features in type 1 diabetes. The investigators reverse transcribed all of the isolated RNA, so they sequenced expressed TCRB transcripts. The protocol was immunoSEQ multiplex PCR, while the TCRdb copy is restricted to in-frame clones and leaves out a portion. The profile covers some 230,000 clones, with around 10% appearing a single time and about 0.03% taken by the ten largest. Sample: naive CD4+ T cells from blood. These receptors originate from a woman between 18 and 29 years old in good health.

This clone has at least ten counts. V gene TRBV23-1 combines with J gene TRBJ1-1; possible D gene TRBD1, 5 bases. TRBV23-1 counts as an open reading frame of uncertain function. The CDR3 has 15 amino acids. Between the trimmed V and J ends, which lost 0 bases and 4 bases, there was a span of 12 bases. This CDR3 reads CASSQSDQGCTEAFF. CDR3 DNA sequence: TGCGCCAGCAGTCAATCAGACCAGGGATGCACTGAAGCTTTCTTT.

The chain joins TRBV5-1 to TRBJ2-1; TRBD1 agrees at 7 bases. Unmatched junction bases numbered 11, after V lost 4 bases and J lost 7 bases. The CDR3 spans 15 residues. The germline V gene encodes CDR1 SGHRS and CDR2 YFSETQ. The CDR3 DNA reads TGCGCCAGCAGCCTGACAGGGAAACACAATAATGAGCAGTTCTTC. Its translation is CASSLTGKHNNEQFF.

This clone was seen only a few times. The chain carries TRBV30 and TRBJ1-1; tentatively, D is TRBD1 (5 bases). There are 12 residues in the CDR3. Germline CDR1 and CDR2: GTSNPN and SVGIG (reference sequence). The V and J ends lost 8 bases and 5 bases respectively, with 15 bases between them. The DNA of the CDR3 is TGTGCCGCTTCACAGGCAGGTACTGAAGCTTTCTTT. As protein: CAASQAGTEAFF.

This clone was found many times. The rearrangement uses TRBV29-1 and TRBJ2-7, with 9 bases fitting TRBD2. V lost 4 bases to trimming and J lost 2 bases; unmatched junction nucleotides: 3. CDR1 and CDR2 from the germline V gene are SQVTM and ANQGSEA. The CDR3 totals 13 residues. The CDR3 sequence is CSVGLAATYEQYF. The CDR3 region has the DNA TGCAGCGTTGGACTAGCGGCCACCTACGAGCAGTACTTC.

Here the CDR3 reads CASSQDVRAFHEQYF. The CDR3 bases are TGTGCCAGCAGCCAAGATGTCAGGGCTTTTCACGAGCAGTACTTC. The chain links TRBV14 to TRBJ2-7; possible D gene TRBD1, 5 bases. CDR3 length equals 15 residues. V lost 0 bases and J lost 5, with 14 bases in between. Germline CDR1 is SGHDN and CDR2 is FVKESK.

Only a few counts were recorded for this clone. The chain uses TRBV19 and TRBJ2-7; 7 bases align to TRBD1. This CDR3 region has 15 residues. The V gene's germline CDR1 is LNHDA and CDR2 SQIVND (reference sequence). With 4 bases clipped from V and 2 bases from J, the junction kept 8 bases outside the gene matches. The CDR3 sequence: CASSTRTGPTYEQYF. The CDR3 bases are TGTGCCAGTAGTACCCGGACAGGTCCAACCTACGAGCAGTACTTC.

This sequence joins TRBV2 and TRBJ2-3; no reliable D call. Germline V CDR1 and CDR2: SNHLY, FYNNEI. The CDR3 extends over 13 amino acids. V shed 3 bases and J shed 0 bases, with 4 bases lying between them. In DNA, the CDR3 is TGTGCCAGCAGTGACACTAGCACAGATACGCAGTATTTT. Amino acids: CASSDTSTDTQYF. The full variable domain, its missing parts supplied by reference TRBV2 and TRBJ2-3, is EPEVTQTPSHQVTQMGQEVILRCVPISNHLYFYWYRQILGQKVEFLVSFYNNEISEKSEIFDDQFSVERPDGSNFTLKIRSTKLEDSAMYFCASSDTSTDTQYFGPGTRLTVL.

This clone has more than one count but fewer than ten. The chain combines TRBV28 with TRBJ1-5; 7 nucleotides line up with TRBD1. CDR3 length equals 18 residues. The V gene end was trimmed by 6 bases and the J gene end by 4 bases; junction bases not matched to a gene: 18. Germline CDR1 and CDR2: MDHEN and SYDVKM. CDR3 in DNA: TGTGCCAGCAGAAAAACCGGGACAGCCTCTAAACGAAATCAGCCCCAGCATTTT. As protein: CASRKTGTASKRNQPQHF. Variable domain in full (rest from reference TRBV28 and TRBJ1-5): DVKVTQSSRYLVKRTGEKVFLECVQDMDHENMFWYRQDPGLGLRLIYFSYDVKMKEKGDIPEGYSVSREKKERFSLILESASTNQTSMYLCASRKTGTASKRNQPQHFGDGTRLSIL.

The rearrangement links TRBV10-2 to TRBJ1-5; a possible D gene is TRBD1 (5 bases). Germline CDR1 WSHSY, CDR2 SAAADI. There are 11 residues in the CDR3. The V and J ends lost 7 bases and 9 bases respectively, with 10 bases between them. The CDR3: CASTTAGPQHF. The CDR3 DNA reads TGCGCCAGCACGACAGCAGGGCCCCAGCATTTT.

V is TRBV6-5 and J is TRBJ2-7; D gene unclear. V gave up 7 bases and J gave up 4 bases, with 8 bases separating them. Germline CDR1 MNHEY, CDR2 SVGAGI. The CDR3 is made up of 11 amino acids. The CDR3 region is CASTGGYEQYF. CDR3 DNA sequence: TGTGCCAGCACCGGCGGATACGAGCAGTACTTC.

This clone was found a few times. The chain uses TRBV6-5 and TRBJ2-7; maybe TRBD2 (5 bases). V was shortened by 2 bases and J by 5 bases, with 13 bases between the two germline ends. Germline V gene lookup returns CDR1 MNHEY and CDR2 SVGAGI. The CDR3 consists of 14 residues. CDR3 in DNA: TGTGCCAGCAGTTACACCAGGACTGGTAACGAGCAGTACTTC. The encoded protein is CASSYTRTGNEQYF.

This rearrangement joins TRBV29-1 to TRBJ2-1, with D perhaps TRBD1 (5 bases). The germline gives CDR1 SQVTM, CDR2 ANQGSEA. The CDR3 runs 15 residues. Trimming stripped 7 bases from V and 0 bases from J, with 16 bases between. This CDR3 reads CSAPLGANSYNEQFF. The CDR3 DNA is TGCAGCGCCCCCTTAGGGGCCAACTCCTACAATGAGCAGTTCTTC.

There are a few counts of this clone. This sequence joins TRBV15 and TRBJ1-3; TRBD1 might be the D (6 bases). Trimming stripped 0 bases from V and 4 bases from J, with 10 bases between. The CDR3 is 15 amino acids. Germline assignment: CDR1 LNHNV and CDR2 YYDKDF (reference sequence). Here the CDR3 reads CATSRDPGTGNTIYF. The CDR3 DNA reads TGTGCCACCAGCAGAGACCCCGGGACAGGAAACACCATATATTTT. The full variable domain, with the rest looked up from reference TRBV15 and TRBJ1-3, is DAMVIQNPRYQVTQFGKPVTLSCSQTLNHNVMYWYQQKSSQAPKLLFHYYDKDFNNEADTPDNFQSRRPNTSFCFLDIRSPGLGDTAMYLCATSRDPGTGNTIYFGEGSWLTVV.

This clone appeared a few times. The CDR3 DNA reads TGCGCCAGCAGCTTGGGACACGGGGGAAAAACAGATACGCAGTATTTT. Amino acids: CASSLGHGGKTDTQYF. The chain has TRBV5-1 and TRBJ2-3; possible D gene TRBD2, 6 bases. Trimming removed 0 bases at V and 3 bases at J, with 14 bases between. Germline-derived CDR1 and CDR2 are SGHRS and YFSETQ. The CDR3 runs to 16 residues.

This clone was detected a few times. The V and J genes are TRBV29-1 and TRBJ2-7; a possible D gene is TRBD2 (5 bases). Between the trimmed V and J ends, which lost 0 bases and 1 base, there was a span of 13 bases. Germline-derived CDR1 and CDR2 are SQVTM and ANQGSEA. The CDR3 spans 15 residues. As DNA, the CDR3 is TGCAGCGTTGAAGAGGGGAGCACCCCATCCTACGAGCAGTACTTC. It codes for CSVEEGSTPSYEQYF.

CDR3 in DNA: TGCGCCAGCTCGGACCCGGGACAAACCTACGAGCAGTACTTC. It translates to CASSDPGQTYEQYF. The chain has TRBV5-1 and TRBJ2-7, with a tentative D call TRBD1 (6 bases). Trimming left V 7 bases short and J 2 bases short, with 16 bases between. The CDR3 is 14 amino acids. The germline V gene has CDR1 SGHRS and CDR2 YFSETQ.

The V gene is TRBV5-4, the J gene TRBJ2-3; D may be TRBD1 (6 bases). V dropped 2 bases and J dropped 0 bases, with 10 bases sitting between them. The V gene's germline CDR1 is SGHNT and CDR2 YYREEE (reference sequence). The CDR3 spans 15 residues. The CDR3 DNA reads TGTGCCAGCAGCTTTGACAGGCCGAGCACAGATACGCAGTATTTT. Translation: CASSFDRPSTDTQYF.

The chain combines TRBV28 with TRBJ2-7; 8 bases are shared with TRBD2. The CDR3 has 15 amino acids. Germline V gene sequence: CDR1 MDHEN, CDR2 SYDVKM. V was clipped by 3 bases and J by 4 bases; unmatched bases: 8. The CDR3 sequence: CASSFPGRVRYEQYF. CDR3 sequence (DNA): TGTGCCAGCAGTTTTCCCGGGAGGGTCCGGTACGAGCAGTACTTC.

The chain has TRBV5-4 and TRBJ1-1; maybe TRBD1 (6 bases). Trimming cost V 5 bases and J 0 bases, with 11 bases left between them. There are 14 residues in the CDR3. Germline CDR1 and CDR2: SGHNT and YYREEE (reference sequence). CDR3 in DNA: TGTGCCAGCAGGCCGGACAGAATGAACACTGAAGCTTTCTTT. This encodes CASRPDRMNTEAFF.

This clone came up a few times. In DNA, the CDR3 is TGTGCCAGCAGCTCCCCCAGCGGGTCGAACACCGGGGAGCTGTTTTTT. Protein: CASSSPSGSNTGELFF. The V gene is TRBV5-6, the J gene TRBJ2-2, with D maybe TRBD2 (6 bases). The germline V gene encodes CDR1 SGHDT and CDR2 YYEEEE. Trimming removed 3 bases at V and 0 bases at J, with 12 bases between. The CDR3 is 16 residues long.

There are a few counts of this clone. The chain is built from TRBV15 and TRBJ2-3; D perhaps matches TRBD1 (5 bases). Per germline, CDR1 LNHNV and CDR2 YYDKDF (reference sequence). Trimming stripped 5 bases from V and 4 bases from J, with 7 bases between. This CDR3 contains 12 residues. The CDR3 DNA follows: TGTGCCACCAGCGTAGGGGCAGATACGCAGTATTTT. As protein: CATSVGADTQYF.

There are a few counts of this clone. The chain has TRBV6-4 and TRBJ2-4; 11 bases align to TRBD2. CDR3 length: 19 residues. The germline V gene encodes CDR1 MRHNA and CDR2 SNTAGT. The V gene end was trimmed by 4 bases and the J gene end by 0 bases; junction bases not matched to a gene: 11. CDR3 region: CASSAPGLAGGLAKNIQYF. CDR3 coding DNA: TGTGCCAGCAGTGCCCCGGGGCTAGCGGGAGGACTAGCCAAAAACATTCAGTACTTC.

The genes are TRBV5-1 and TRBJ2-1, with D perhaps TRBD1 (5 bases). The CDR3 is 16 residues long. The V end was cut by 5 bases, the J end by 1 base, with 16 bases between. Germline CDR1 reads SGHRS; CDR2 reads YFSETQ. CDR3 nucleotides: TGCGCCAGCAGAAAAATACAGGCCAGGTCCTACAATGAGCAGTTCTTC. Its translation: CASRKIQARSYNEQFF. The variable domain in full, completed from reference TRBV5-1 and TRBJ2-1, reads KAGVTQTPRYLIKTRGQQVTLSCSPISGHRSVSWYQQTPGQGLQFLFEYFSETQRNKGNFPGRFSGRQFSNSRSEMNVSTLELGDSALYLCASRKIQARSYNEQFFGPGTRLTVL.

On this clone: Other DNA sequences in the sample encode the same CDR3. The genes are TRBV6-5 and TRBJ1-2; 10 nucleotides agree with TRBD1. Germline V gives CDR1 MNHEY, CDR2 SVGAGI. This CDR3 comprises 14 residues. J was trimmed by 7 bases and V by 0 bases; bases with no gene match: 2. CDR3 nucleotides: TGTGCCAGCAGTTACTCCGGACAGGGGGTTGGCTACACCTTC. This gives the protein CASSYSGQGVGYTF.

A few counts support this clone. CDR3 residues: CAWSTQYSGGMNEQFF. The CDR3 DNA is TGTGCCTGGAGTACTCAGTATAGCGGGGGTATGAATGAGCAGTTCTTC. The chain carries TRBV30 and TRBJ2-1, with TRBD2 matching 9 bases. V was pared by 2 bases and J by 7 bases, with 12 bases of the junction left unmatched. CDR3 length: 16 residues. Germline CDR1 and CDR2: GTSNPN and SVGIG (reference sequence).

This clone was seen a few times. This chain links TRBV18 with TRBJ2-1; 7 bases are shared with TRBD2. This CDR3 has 15 amino acids. J lost 4 bases, V lost 3 bases, and 6 bases had no gene match. The germline CDR1 and CDR2 sequences are KGHSH and LQKENI. CDR3 in DNA: TGTGCCAGCTCACCGGTCCTCGGGGGGTACAATGAGCAGTTCTTC. It codes for CASSPVLGGYNEQFF.

This clone has a count of ten or more. The J gene is TRBJ1-1, the V gene TRBV30; no reliable D call. Germline V lookup: CDR1 GTSNPN, CDR2 SVGIG (reference sequence). V lost 4 bases to trimming and J lost 4 bases, with 13 bases between them. The CDR3 extends over 13 amino acids. The CDR3 spells CAWTKRGGTEAFF. The CDR3 DNA reads TGTGCCTGGACTAAACGGGGTGGCACTGAAGCTTTCTTT.